This entry is about one T cell receptor (beta chain). CDR3 length: 11 amino acids. V was trimmed by 2 bases and J by 14 bases, leaving 10 bases between them. Germline CDR1 is MNHEY and CDR2 is SVGAGI. This sample is drawn from a study of technical replicates of blood from four donors. Only in-frame clones appear in the TCRdb table, and some are missing; sequencing was by immunoSEQ multiplex PCR. The data contain fewer than 80,000 clones, roughly 85% of them seen just once; the ten biggest clones take up approximately 4.6%. Sequenced: PBMCs. V is TRBV6-5 and J is TRBJ2-1; D perhaps matches TRBD1 (6 bases). The clonotype originates from a human donor in good health. Some clones in this sample may be carry-over from other donors' samples. The CDR3, as DNA: TGTGCCAGCAGTTACGGACAGATGGAGTTCTTC. It translates to CASSYGQMEFF.